This TCR beta chain originates from a study of a mutant IDH1 vaccine in newly diagnosed glioma. Study conclusions and caveats: Among top peripheral T cell clonotypes, changes seemed unrelated to pseudoprogression.

Generated by immunoSEQ multiplex PCR, the TCRdb table keeps only in-frame clones and is missing some. The data contain around 52,000 clones, 70% to 80% of them seen just once; the ten biggest clones take up more than 9%. Time point meaning: week 35, safety follow-up. It was 300 ug of mutant IDH1 20-mer peptide that made up each vaccine dose, given with topical imiquimod. CDR1 MNHEY and CDR2 SMNVEV come from the germline V gene (reference sequence). The ends lost 4 bases at V and 3 bases at J; junction bases unmatched: 6. The CDR3 is made up of 15 amino acids. For this clone: Its cognate antigen is unknown.

This chain uses TRBV27 with TRBJ2-1, with 7 bases identical to TRBD1. This clonotype was sampled from a man aged 35-49 years with glioma. The sequencing here drew on PBMCs, taken from a glioma patient whose treatment included an IDH1 peptide vaccine. The CDR3 DNA sequence: TGTGCCAGCAGTTCCCACAGGGGAAGCTACAATGAGCAGTTCTTC. It specifies CASSSHRGSYNEQFF.